The 9 T cell receptor beta chains given below trace back to one sample, sequenced in a study of graft-versus-host responses after intestinal transplantation. Their antigens remain unidentified. Assay: immunoSEQ multiplex PCR; the TCRdb copy retains only in-frame clones and omits some. This sample has over 90,000 clones, with roughly 89% found just once. The sample in question was unstimulated CD4+ T cells sorted from spleen or lymph node cells, obtained before transplant. The receptors were gathered from a human donor who was the organ donor for an intestinal transplant.

The genes are TRBV7-2 and TRBJ2-5; TRBD1 matches at 8 bases. This CDR3 comprises 13 residues. J lost 4 bases, V lost 5 bases, and 3 bases had no gene match. Germline CDR1 and CDR2: SGHTA and FQGNSA. The CDR3 DNA follows: TGTGCCAGCAGCCCGGACAGGGCAGAGACCCAGTACTTC. As protein: CASSPDRAETQYF.

For the CDR3, the DNA is TGTGCCAGCTCACTCGGACAGGGCAATCAGCCCCAGCATTTT. This gives the protein CASSLGQGNQPQHF. The J gene is TRBJ1-5, the V gene TRBV18; 7 bases are shared with TRBD1. The CDR3 contains 14 residues. V was pared by 4 bases and J by 2 bases, with 2 bases of the junction left unmatched. CDR1 and CDR2 (germline): KGHSH, LQKENI.

The chain is built from TRBV6-7 and TRBJ2-3; TRBD2 matches at 15 bases. Being an ORF, TRBV6-7 has a function that is uncertain. V shed 0 bases and J 4 bases; nucleotides not matched to a gene: 5. The CDR3 spans 18 residues. The CDR3 DNA reads TGTGCCAGCAGTTACTCGAAATGGACTAGCGGGGGGGCAGATACGCAGTATTTT. This translates into CASSYSKWTSGGADTQYF.

This clone was detected only once. The chain is built from TRBV7-2 and TRBJ2-1; D ambiguous. The CDR3 loop spans 14 amino acids. From germline, CDR1 is SGHTA and CDR2 FQGNSA. V lost 5 bases, J lost 4 bases, and 12 bases lay in between. This CDR3 is CASSRAGVYNEQFF. The CDR3, as DNA: TGTGCCAGCAGCCGCGCCGGAGTTTACAATGAGCAGTTCTTC.

The chain has TRBV28 and TRBJ2-1; 7 bases line up with TRBD2. The germline CDR1 and CDR2 sequences are MDHEN and SYDVKM. The CDR3 is 16 residues long. After removal of 3 bases from V and 4 bases from J, the junction contained 9 bases not matched to a gene. The CDR3 nucleotides read TGTGCCAGCAGTTTCTCCGGCGGGGGAGGTTACAATGAGCAGTTCTTC. Translation: CASSFSGGGGYNEQFF.

This chain uses TRBV6-6 with TRBJ2-7, with 7 bases lining up with TRBD1. CDR1 is MNHNY and CDR2 is SVGAGI in the germline V gene (reference sequence). With V trimmed by 2 bases and J by 3 bases, 1 base remained unmatched. The CDR3 extends over 13 amino acids. The CDR3 loop is CASSYDRDYEQYF. The CDR3 DNA reads TGTGCCAGCAGTTACGACAGGGACTACGAGCAGTACTTC.

The chain joins TRBV19 to TRBJ2-2; no clear D. Germline assignment: CDR1 LNHDA and CDR2 SQIVND (reference sequence). The CDR3 sequence is 13 residues long. The ends were cut back, 3 bases at V and 6 bases at J, with 8 bases in the middle. CDR3 nucleotides: TGTGCCAGTAGTATCTCCCCCCCCGGGGAGCTGTTTTTT. It codes for CASSISPPGELFF.

The chain joins TRBV7-2 to TRBJ1-6; possibly TRBD1 for D (5 bases). The CDR3 is 15 residues long. The germline V and J ends were trimmed by 11 bases and 4 bases, with 18 bases remaining between them. The germline V gene encodes CDR1 SGHTA and CDR2 FQGNSA. CDR3 bases: TGTGCCTGCCTGGGGGGGTTTGATTATAATTCACCCCTCCACTTT. Translation gives CACLGGFDYNSPLHF.

V usage is TRBV15 and J usage is TRBJ1-3; TRBD1 is a possible D gene (5 bases). Germline V gene lookup returns CDR1 LNHNV and CDR2 YYDKDF (reference sequence). This CDR3 contains 15 residues. With 2 bases removed from V and 4 bases from J, the gap between germline ends came to 12 bases. CDR3 loop: CATSRRRDSGNTIYF. CDR3 DNA: TGTGCCACCAGCAGACGGCGAGACAGCGGAAACACCATATATTTT.